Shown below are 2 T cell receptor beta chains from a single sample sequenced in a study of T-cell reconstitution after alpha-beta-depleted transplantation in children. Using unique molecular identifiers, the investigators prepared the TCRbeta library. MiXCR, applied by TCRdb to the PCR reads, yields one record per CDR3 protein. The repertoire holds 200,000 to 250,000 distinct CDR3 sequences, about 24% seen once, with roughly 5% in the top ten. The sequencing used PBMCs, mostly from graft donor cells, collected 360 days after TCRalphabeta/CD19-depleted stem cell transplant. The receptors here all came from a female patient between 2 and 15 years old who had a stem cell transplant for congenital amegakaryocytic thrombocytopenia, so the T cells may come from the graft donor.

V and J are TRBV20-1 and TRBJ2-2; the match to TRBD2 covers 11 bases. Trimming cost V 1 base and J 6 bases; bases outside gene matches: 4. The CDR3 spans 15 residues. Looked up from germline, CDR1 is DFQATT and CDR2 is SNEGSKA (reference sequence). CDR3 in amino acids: CSARAPSGRSGELFF. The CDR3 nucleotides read TGCAGTGCTAGAGCTCCTAGCGGGAGGTCCGGGGAGCTGTTTTTT.

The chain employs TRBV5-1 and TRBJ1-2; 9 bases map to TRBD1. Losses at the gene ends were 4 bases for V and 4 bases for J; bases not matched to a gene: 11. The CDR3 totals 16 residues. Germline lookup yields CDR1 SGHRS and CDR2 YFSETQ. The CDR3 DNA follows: TGCGCCAGCAGCCCGGGACAGGGCATTGTTGGCTATGGCTACACCTTC. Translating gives CASSPGQGIVGYGYTF.